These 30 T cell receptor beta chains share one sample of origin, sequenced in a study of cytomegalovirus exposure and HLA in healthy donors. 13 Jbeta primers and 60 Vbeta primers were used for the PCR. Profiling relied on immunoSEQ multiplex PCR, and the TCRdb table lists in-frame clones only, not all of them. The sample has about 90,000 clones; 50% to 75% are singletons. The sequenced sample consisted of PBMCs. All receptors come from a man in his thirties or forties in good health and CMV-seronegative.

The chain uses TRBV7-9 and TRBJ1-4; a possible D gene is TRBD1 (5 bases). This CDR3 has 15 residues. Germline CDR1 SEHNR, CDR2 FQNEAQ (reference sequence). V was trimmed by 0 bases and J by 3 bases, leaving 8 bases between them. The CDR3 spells CASSLAGGANEKLFF. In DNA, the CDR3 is TGTGCCAGCAGCTTAGCGGGGGGAGCTAATGAAAAACTGTTTTTT.

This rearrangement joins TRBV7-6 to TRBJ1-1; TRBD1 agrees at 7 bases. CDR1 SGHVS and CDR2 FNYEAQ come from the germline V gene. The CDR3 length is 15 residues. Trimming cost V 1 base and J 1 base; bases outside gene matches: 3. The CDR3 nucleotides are TGTGCCAGCAGCTTAGTCGGGACAGCGAACACTGAAGCTTTCTTT. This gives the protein CASSLVGTANTEAFF. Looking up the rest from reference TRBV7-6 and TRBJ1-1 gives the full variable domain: GAGVSQSPRYKVTKRGQDVALRCDPISGHVSLYWYRQALGQGPEFLTYFNYEAQQDKSGLPNDRFSAERPEGSISTLTIQRTEQRDSAMYRCASSLVGTANTEAFFGQGTRLTVV.

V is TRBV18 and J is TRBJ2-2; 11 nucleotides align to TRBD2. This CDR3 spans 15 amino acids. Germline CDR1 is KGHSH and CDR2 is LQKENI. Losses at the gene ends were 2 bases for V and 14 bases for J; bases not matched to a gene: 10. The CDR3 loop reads CASSPDQTSGMGLFF. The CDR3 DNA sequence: TGTGCCAGCTCACCAGATCAGACTAGCGGGATGGGACTGTTTTTT.

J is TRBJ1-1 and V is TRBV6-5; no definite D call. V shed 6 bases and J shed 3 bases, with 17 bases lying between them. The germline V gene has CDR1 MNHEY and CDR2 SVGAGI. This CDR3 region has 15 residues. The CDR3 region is CASRTLSWRDTEAFF. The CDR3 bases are TGTGCCAGCAGAACATTATCGTGGAGAGACACTGAAGCTTTCTTT.

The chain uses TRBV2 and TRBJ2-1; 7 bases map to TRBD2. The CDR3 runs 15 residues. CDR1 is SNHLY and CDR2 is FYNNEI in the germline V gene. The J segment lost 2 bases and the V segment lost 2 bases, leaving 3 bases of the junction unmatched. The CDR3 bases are TGTGCCAGCAGTGAACGGGAGGTTACCTACAATGAGCAGTTCTTC. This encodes CASSEREVTYNEQFF.

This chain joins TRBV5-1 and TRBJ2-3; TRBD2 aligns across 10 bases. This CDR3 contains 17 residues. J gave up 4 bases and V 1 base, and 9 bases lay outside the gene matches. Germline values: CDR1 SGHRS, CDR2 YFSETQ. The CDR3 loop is CASSLSAGGPSADTQYF. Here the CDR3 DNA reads TGCGCCAGCAGCTTGTCAGCGGGAGGGCCGTCGGCAGATACGCAGTATTTT.

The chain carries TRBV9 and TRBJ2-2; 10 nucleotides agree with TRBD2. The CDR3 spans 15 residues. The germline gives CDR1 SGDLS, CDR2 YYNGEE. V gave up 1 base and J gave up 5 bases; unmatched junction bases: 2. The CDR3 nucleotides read TGTGCCAGCAGCGTAAGCGGGAGGGTGACCGGGGAGCTGTTTTTT. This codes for CASSVSGRVTGELFF.

The CDR3 reads CASSLVRVSTNEQFF. CDR3 in DNA: TGTGCCAGCAGCTTAGTTCGGGTTTCTACAAATGAGCAGTTCTTC. The chain carries TRBV7-3 and TRBJ2-1; D call uncertain. Between the trimmed V and J ends, which lost 2 bases and 7 bases, there was a span of 15 bases. The CDR3 consists of 15 residues. Germline-derived CDR1 and CDR2 are SGHTA and FQGTGA.

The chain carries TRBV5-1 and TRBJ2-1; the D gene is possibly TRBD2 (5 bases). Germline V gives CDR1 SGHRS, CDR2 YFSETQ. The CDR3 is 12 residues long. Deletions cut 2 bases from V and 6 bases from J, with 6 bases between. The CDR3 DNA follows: TGCGCCAGCAGCTTAGAGGGCAATGAGCAGTTCTTC. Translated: CASSLEGNEQFF.

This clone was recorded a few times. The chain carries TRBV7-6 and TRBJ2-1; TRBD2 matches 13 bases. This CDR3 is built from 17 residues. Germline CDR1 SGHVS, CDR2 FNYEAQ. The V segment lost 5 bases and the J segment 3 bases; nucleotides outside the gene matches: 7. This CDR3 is CASSLYGTSGIYNEQFF. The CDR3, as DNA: TGTGCCAGCAGCCTCTATGGGACTAGCGGGATCTACAATGAGCAGTTCTTC. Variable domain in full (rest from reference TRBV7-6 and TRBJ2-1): GAGVSQSPRYKVTKRGQDVALRCDPISGHVSLYWYRQALGQGPEFLTYFNYEAQQDKSGLPNDRFSAERPEGSISTLTIQRTEQRDSAMYRCASSLYGTSGIYNEQFFGPGTRLTVL.

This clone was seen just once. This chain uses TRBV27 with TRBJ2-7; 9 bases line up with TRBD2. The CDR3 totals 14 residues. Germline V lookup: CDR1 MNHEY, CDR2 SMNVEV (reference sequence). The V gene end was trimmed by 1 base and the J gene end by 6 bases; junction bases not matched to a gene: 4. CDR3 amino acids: CASSLLGLASEQYF. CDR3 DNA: TGTGCCAGCAGTTTATTGGGACTAGCTTCCGAGCAGTACTTC.

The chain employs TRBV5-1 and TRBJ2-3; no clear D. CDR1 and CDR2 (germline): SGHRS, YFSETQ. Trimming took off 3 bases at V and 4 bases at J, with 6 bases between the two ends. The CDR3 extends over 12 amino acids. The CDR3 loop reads CASSSPSDTQYF. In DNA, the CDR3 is TGCGCCAGCAGCTCTCCGTCAGATACGCAGTATTTT. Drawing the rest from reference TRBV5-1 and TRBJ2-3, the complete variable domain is KAGVTQTPRYLIKTRGQQVTLSCSPISGHRSVSWYQQTPGQGLQFLFEYFSETQRNKGNFPGRFSGRQFSNSRSEMNVSTLELGDSALYLCASSSPSDTQYFGPGTRLTVL.

CDR3: CATSRDPGGNTEAFF. CDR3 DNA sequence: TGTGCCACCAGCAGAGATCCCGGGGGGAACACTGAAGCTTTCTTT. The rearrangement uses TRBV15 and TRBJ1-1; D is possibly TRBD1 (5 bases). Per germline, CDR1 LNHNV and CDR2 YYDKDF (reference sequence). V was clipped by 0 bases and J by 1 base, with 9 bases between them. The CDR3 is 15 amino acids.

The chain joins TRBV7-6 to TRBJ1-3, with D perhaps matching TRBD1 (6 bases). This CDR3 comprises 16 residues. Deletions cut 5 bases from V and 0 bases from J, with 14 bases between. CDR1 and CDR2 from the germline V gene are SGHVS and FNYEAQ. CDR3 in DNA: TGTGCCAGCAGCCGTCCGACAGGCTCCTCTGGAAACACCATATATTTT. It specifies CASSRPTGSSGNTIYF.

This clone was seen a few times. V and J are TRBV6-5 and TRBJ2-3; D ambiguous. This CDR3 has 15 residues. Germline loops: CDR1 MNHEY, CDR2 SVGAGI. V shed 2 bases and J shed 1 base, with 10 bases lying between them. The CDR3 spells CASSYGHWGTDTQYF. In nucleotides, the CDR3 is TGTGCCAGCAGTTACGGGCATTGGGGCACAGATACGCAGTATTTT.

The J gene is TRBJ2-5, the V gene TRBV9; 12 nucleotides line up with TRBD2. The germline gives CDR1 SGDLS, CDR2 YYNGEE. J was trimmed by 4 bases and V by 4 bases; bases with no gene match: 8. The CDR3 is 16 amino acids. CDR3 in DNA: TGTGCCAGCAGCCCATGGGAACTAGCGGGAGGAGAGACCCAGTACTTC. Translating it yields CASSPWELAGGETQYF.

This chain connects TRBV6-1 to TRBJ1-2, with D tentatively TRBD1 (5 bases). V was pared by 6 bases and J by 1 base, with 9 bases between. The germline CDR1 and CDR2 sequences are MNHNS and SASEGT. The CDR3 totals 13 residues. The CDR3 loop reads CASSGGFNYGYTF. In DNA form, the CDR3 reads TGTGCCAGCAGCGGGGGTTTTAACTATGGCTACACCTTC.

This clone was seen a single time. This CDR3 reads CASSLSRDTALGNTIYF. The CDR3 DNA is TGTGCCAGCAGCTTAAGTCGGGACACCGCTCTGGGCAACACCATATATTTT. This chain uses TRBV7-2 with TRBJ1-3, with D possibly being TRBD1 (6 bases). The germline V gene encodes CDR1 SGHTA and CDR2 FQGNSA. The CDR3 runs to 17 residues. Trimming took off 2 bases at V and 7 bases at J, with 21 bases between the two ends.

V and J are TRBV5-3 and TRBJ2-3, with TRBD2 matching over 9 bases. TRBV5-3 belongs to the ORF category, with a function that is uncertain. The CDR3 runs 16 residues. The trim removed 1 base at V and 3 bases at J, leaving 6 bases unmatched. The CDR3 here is CARSLCRLAETDTQYF. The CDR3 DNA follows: TGTGCCAGAAGCTTGTGTCGACTAGCGGAGACAGATACGCAGTATTTT.

The CDR3 bases are TGCGCCAGCAGCCAGGGTTCACGGAGCTATGGCTACACCTTC. It specifies CASSQGSRSYGYTF. The rearrangement uses TRBV4-3 and TRBJ1-2, with D unresolved. V lost 3 bases, J lost 4 bases, and 12 bases lay in between. Germline loops: CDR1 LGHNA, CDR2 YSLEER. This CDR3 comprises 14 residues.

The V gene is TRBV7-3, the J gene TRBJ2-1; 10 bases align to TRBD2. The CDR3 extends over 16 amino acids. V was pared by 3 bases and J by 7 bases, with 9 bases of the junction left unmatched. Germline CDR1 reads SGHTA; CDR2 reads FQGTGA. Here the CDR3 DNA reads TGTGCCAGCAGCTTTCGGACTAGCGGAAATGGGAATGAGCAGTTCTTC. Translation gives CASSFRTSGNGNEQFF.

The CDR3 DNA sequence: TGTGCCAGCAGCTCCTCCTTGGGGACTAGCCGCGGTACGCAGTATTTT. It translates to CASSSSLGTSRGTQYF. J is TRBJ2-3 and V is TRBV5-8, with 9 bases fitting TRBD2. The V gene's germline CDR1 is SGHTS and CDR2 YDEGEE. This CDR3 has 16 residues. The V gene end was trimmed by 3 bases and the J gene end by 8 bases; junction bases not matched to a gene: 13.

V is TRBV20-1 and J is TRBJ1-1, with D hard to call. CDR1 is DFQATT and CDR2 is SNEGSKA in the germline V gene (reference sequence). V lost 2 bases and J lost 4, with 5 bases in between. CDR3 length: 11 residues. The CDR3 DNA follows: TGCAGTGCTAGACAGGCCACTGAAGCTTTCTTT. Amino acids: CSARQATEAFF.

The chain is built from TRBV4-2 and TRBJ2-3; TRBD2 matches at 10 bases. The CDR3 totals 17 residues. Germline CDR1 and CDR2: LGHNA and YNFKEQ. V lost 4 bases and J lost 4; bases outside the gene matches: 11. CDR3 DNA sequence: TGTGCCAGCAGCCCCCTTCGTGGGACTAGCGACTCAGATACGCAGTATTTT. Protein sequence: CASSPLRGTSDSDTQYF.

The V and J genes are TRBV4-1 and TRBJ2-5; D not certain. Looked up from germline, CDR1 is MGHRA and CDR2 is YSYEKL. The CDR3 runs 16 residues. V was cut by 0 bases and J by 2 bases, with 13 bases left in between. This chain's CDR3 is CASSQDTGYSQETQYF. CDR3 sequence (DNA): TGCGCCAGCAGCCAAGATACCGGGTATAGTCAAGAGACCCAGTACTTC.

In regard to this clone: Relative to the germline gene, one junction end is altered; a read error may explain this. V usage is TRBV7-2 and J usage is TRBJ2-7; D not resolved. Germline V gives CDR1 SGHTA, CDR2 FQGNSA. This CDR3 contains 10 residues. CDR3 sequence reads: CASSLGRGTF. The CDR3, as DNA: TGTGCCAGCAGCTTAGGGAGAGGTACCTTC.

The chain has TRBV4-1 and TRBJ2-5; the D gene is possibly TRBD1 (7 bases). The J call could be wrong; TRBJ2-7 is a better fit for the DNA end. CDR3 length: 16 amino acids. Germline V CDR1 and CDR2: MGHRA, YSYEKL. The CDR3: CASSQGRQGGRYEQYF. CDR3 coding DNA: TGCGCCAGCAGCCAGGGCCGACAGGGAGGTCGCTACGAGCAGTACTTC.

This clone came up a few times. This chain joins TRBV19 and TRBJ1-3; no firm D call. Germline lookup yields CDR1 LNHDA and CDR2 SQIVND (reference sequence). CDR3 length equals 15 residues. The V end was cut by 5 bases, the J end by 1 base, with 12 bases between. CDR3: CASSSRRASGNTIYF. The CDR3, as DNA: TGTGCCAGTAGTTCCCGTCGTGCGTCTGGAAACACCATATATTTT.

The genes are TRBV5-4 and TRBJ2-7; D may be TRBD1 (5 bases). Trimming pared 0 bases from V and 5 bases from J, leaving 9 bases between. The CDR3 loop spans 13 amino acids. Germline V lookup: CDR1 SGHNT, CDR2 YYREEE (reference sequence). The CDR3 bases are TGTGCCAGCAGCTTGGACAGGCAGGACGAGCAGTACTTC. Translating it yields CASSLDRQDEQYF. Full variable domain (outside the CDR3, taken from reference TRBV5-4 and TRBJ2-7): ETGVTQSPTHLIKTRGQQVTLRCSSQSGHNTVSWYQQALGQGPQFIFQYYREEENGRGNFPPRFSGLQFPNYSSELNVNALELDDSALYLCASSLDRQDEQYFGPGTRLTVT.

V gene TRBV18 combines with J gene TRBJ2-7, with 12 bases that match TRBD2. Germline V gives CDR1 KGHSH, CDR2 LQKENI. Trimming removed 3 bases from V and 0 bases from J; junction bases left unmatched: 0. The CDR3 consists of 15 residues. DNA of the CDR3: TGTGCCAGCTCACCGACTAGCGGGGGCTCCTACGAGCAGTACTTC. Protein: CASSPTSGGSYEQYF.